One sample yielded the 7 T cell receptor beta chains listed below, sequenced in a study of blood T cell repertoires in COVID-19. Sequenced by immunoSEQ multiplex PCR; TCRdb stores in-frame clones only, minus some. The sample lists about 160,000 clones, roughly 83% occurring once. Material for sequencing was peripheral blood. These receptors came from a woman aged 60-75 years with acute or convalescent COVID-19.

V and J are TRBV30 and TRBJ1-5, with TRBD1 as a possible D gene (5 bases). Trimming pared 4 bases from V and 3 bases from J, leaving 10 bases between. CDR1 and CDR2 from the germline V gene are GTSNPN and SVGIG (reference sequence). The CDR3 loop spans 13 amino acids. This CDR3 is CAWTRGSNQPQHF. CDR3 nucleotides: TGTGCCTGGACTAGGGGTTCCAATCAGCCCCAGCATTTT.

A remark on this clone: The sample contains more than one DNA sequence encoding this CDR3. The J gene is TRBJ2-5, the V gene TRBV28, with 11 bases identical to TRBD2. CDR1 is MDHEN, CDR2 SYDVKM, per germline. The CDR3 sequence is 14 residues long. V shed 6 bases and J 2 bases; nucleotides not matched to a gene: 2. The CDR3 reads CASRASGGQETQYF. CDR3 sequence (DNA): TGTGCCAGCAGGGCTAGCGGGGGGCAAGAGACCCAGTACTTC.

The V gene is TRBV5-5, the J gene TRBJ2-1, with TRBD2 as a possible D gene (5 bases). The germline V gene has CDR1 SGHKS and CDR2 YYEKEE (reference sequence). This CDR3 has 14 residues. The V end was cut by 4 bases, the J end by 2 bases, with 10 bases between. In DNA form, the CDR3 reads TGTGCCAGCAGCCCCGACTACGCCTACAATGAGCAGTTCTTC. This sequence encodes CASSPDYAYNEQFF.

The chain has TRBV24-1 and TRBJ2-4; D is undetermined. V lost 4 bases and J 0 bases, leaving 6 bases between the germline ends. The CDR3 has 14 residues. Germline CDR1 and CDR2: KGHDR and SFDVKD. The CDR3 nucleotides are TGTGCCACCAGTGACCGACTAGCCAAAAACATTCAGTACTTC. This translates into CATSDRLAKNIQYF.

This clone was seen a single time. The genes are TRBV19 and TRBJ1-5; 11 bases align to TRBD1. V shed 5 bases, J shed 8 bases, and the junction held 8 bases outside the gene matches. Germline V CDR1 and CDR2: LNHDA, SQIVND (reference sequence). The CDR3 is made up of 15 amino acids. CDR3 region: CASSSGTGGREPQHF. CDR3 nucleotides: TGTGCCAGTAGTTCGGGGACAGGGGGAAGAGAGCCCCAGCATTTT.

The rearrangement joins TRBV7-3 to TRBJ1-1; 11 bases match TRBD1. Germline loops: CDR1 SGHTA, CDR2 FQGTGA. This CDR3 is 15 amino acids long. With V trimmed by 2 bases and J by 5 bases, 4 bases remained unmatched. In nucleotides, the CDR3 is TGTGCCAGCAGCTTATTGGGACAGGGGGAAACTGAAGCTTTCTTT. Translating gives CASSLLGQGETEAFF.

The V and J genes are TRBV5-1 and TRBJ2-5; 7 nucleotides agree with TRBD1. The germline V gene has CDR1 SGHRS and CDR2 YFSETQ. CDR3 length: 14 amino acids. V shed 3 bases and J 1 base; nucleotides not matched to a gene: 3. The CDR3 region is CASSWAGGQETQYF. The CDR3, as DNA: TGCGCCAGCAGCTGGGCAGGGGGCCAAGAGACCCAGTACTTC.